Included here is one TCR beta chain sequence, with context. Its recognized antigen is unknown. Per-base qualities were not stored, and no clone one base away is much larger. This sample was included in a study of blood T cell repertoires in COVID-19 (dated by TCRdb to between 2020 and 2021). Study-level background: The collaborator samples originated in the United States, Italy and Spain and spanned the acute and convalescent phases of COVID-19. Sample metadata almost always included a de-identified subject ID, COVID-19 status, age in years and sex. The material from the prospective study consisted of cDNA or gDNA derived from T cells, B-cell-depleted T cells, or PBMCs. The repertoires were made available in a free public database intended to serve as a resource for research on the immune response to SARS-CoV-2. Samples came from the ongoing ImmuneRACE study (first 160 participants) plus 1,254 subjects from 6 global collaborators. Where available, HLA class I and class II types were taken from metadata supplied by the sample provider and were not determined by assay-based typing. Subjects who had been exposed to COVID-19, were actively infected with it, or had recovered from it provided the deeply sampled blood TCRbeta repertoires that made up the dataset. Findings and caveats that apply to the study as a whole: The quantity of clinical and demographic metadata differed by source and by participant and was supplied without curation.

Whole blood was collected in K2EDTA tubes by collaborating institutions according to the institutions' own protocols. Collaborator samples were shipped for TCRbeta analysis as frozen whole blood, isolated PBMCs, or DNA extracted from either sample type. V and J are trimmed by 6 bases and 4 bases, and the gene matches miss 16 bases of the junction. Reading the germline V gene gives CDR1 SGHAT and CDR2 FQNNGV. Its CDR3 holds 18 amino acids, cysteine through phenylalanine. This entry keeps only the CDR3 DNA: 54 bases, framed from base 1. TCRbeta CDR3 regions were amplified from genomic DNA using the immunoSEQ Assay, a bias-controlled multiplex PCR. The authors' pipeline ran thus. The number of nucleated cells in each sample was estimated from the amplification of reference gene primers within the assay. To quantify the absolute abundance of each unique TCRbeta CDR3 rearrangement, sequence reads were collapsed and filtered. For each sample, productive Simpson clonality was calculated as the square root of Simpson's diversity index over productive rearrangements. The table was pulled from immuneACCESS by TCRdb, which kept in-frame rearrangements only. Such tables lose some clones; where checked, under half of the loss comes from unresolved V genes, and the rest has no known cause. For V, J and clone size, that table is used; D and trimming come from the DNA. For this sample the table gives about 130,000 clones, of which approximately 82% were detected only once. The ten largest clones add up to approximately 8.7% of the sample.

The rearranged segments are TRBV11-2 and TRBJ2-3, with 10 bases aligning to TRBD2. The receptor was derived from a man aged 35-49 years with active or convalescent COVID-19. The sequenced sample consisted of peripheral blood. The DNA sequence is TGTGCCAGCAGGACCCCGCGAACCAGCGGGGGGGTCCCAGATACGCAGTATTTT. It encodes CASRTPRTSGGVPDTQYF.